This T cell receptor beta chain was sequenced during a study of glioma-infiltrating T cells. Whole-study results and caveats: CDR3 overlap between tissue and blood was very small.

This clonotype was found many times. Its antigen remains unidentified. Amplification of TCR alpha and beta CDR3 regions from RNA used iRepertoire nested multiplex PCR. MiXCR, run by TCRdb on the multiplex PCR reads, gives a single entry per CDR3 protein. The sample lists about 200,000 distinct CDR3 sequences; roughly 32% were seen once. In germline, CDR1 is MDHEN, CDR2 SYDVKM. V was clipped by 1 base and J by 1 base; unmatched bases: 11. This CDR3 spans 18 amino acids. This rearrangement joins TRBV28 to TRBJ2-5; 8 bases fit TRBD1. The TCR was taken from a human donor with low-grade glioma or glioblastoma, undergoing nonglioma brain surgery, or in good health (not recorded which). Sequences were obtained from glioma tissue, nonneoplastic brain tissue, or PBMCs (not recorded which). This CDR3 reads CASSLSARQGSPQETQYF. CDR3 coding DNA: TGTGCCAGCAGTTTATCTGCCCGACAGGGGAGTCCCCAAGAGACCCAGTACTTC.